Listed here are 27 T cell receptor beta chains from one sample, sequenced in a study of early T cells in non-severe SARS-CoV-2 infection. One entry per CDR3 protein, called by TCRdb with MiXCR from the 5' RACE reads. The repertoire holds 60,000 to 75,000 distinct CDR3 sequences, with roughly 12% as singletons. Sequences were obtained from whole blood. The receptor source for this set is an adult who was a healthcare worker with PCR-confirmed SARS-CoV-2 infection or an uninfected control (not recorded which).

This clonotype was detected a few times. The rearrangement links TRBV7-9 to TRBJ1-5, with D perhaps TRBD1 (6 bases). CDR1 and CDR2 (germline): SEHNR, FQNEAQ (reference sequence). V was pared by 6 bases and J by 11 bases, with 14 bases between. CDR3 length equals 12 residues. The CDR3 sequence: CASSRGGETQHF. CDR3 nucleotide sequence: TGTGCCAGCAGTCGGGGGGGCGAGACCCAGCATTTT.

This clonotype was picked up a small number of times. The chain carries TRBV6-6 and TRBJ2-1; possible D gene TRBD1, 5 bases. Trimming took 0 bases from V and 4 from J, leaving 13 bases between them. The CDR3 is 16 residues long. Germline-derived CDR1 and CDR2 are MNHNY and SVGAGI (reference sequence). The CDR3 sequence: CASSYSGKGLYNEQFF. CDR3 nucleotides: TGTGCCAGCAGTTACTCTGGAAAGGGGCTATACAATGAGCAGTTCTTC.

CDR3 protein: CSATGASYGYTF. In DNA form, the CDR3 reads TGCAGTGCCACCGGGGCTTCTTATGGCTACACCTTC. The chain recombines TRBV20-1 with TRBJ1-2, with D possibly matching TRBD1 (5 bases). V was cut by 6 bases and J by 5 bases, with 13 bases left in between. CDR1 is DFQATT and CDR2 is SNEGSKA in the germline V gene (reference sequence). This CDR3 comprises 12 residues.

This clonotype was observed many times. Here the CDR3 DNA reads TGTGCCAGCAGTTTAGTTCAGGGTGACACCGGGGAGCTGTTTTTT. Residues: CASSLVQGDTGELFF. The chain is built from TRBV27 and TRBJ2-2, with a tentative D call TRBD1 (5 bases). Germline-derived CDR1 and CDR2 are MNHEY and SMNVEV (reference sequence). V lost 2 bases, J lost 3 bases, and 10 bases lay in between. The CDR3 covers 15 residues.

This clonotype was counted a few times. V and J are TRBV4-2 and TRBJ2-1; D unclear. Germline assignment: CDR1 LGHNA and CDR2 YNFKEQ. Trimming removed 0 bases from V and 3 bases from J, with 0 bases in between. CDR3 length: 12 amino acids. The CDR3 loop is CASSQDYNEQFF. CDR3 DNA: TGTGCCAGCAGCCAAGACTACAATGAGCAGTTCTTC.

In this sample, this clonotype turned up many times. V usage is TRBV12-3 or TRBV12-4 and J usage is TRBJ2-1; D might be TRBD1 or TRBD2, each matching 5 bases. This CDR3 comprises 13 residues. The V end lost 4 bases, the J end lost 7 bases, and 11 bases lay between the germline ends. In nucleotides, the CDR3 is TGTGCCAGCAGTTCCCGGGACGCAAATGAGCAGTTCTTC. This gives the protein CASSSRDANEQFF.

This clonotype was counted at least ten times. The chain joins TRBV4-2 to TRBJ1-5; D gene uncertain. Trimming shortened V by 1 base and J by 2 bases, and 6 bases separated the two germline ends. Germline values: CDR1 LGHNA, CDR2 YNFKEQ. The CDR3 is made up of 14 amino acids. In DNA, the CDR3 is TGTGCCAGCAGCCAAGCTGGGGGCAATCAGCCCCAGCATTTT. Its translation: CASSQAGGNQPQHF.

This clonotype has a single count. The chain has TRBV20-1 and TRBJ2-7; D is unclear. Trimming pared 6 bases from V and 5 bases from J, leaving 11 bases between. Germline V gene sequence: CDR1 DFQATT, CDR2 SNEGSKA (reference sequence). The CDR3 length is 11 residues. For the CDR3, the DNA is TGCAGTGCGCGGCCTCGGGACGAGCAGTACTTC. Translating gives CSARPRDEQYF.

This clonotype was counted between two and nine times. At one end, the junction sequence differs from germline, possibly due to a read error. The V call is TRBV7-7, the J call TRBJ2-7; 7 nucleotides align to TRBD1. The CDR3 totals 14 residues. Germline CDR1 is SSHAT and CDR2 is FNYEAQ (reference sequence). CDR3 sequence: CASSLATGDYEQYF. The CDR3 DNA reads as TGTGCTAGCAGCTTAGCCACAGGGGATTACGAGCAGTACTTC.

This clonotype was recorded at least ten times. The chain couples TRBV5-1 to TRBJ2-3; 9 nucleotides agree with TRBD2. J lost 6 bases, V lost 4 bases, and 18 bases had no gene match. The CDR3 runs to 18 residues. In germline, CDR1 is SGHRS, CDR2 YFSETQ. The CDR3: CASSGRVVAGASKDTQYF. Written as DNA, the CDR3 is TGCGCCAGCAGCGGGAGGGTGGTAGCGGGGGCATCAAAGGATACGCAGTATTTT.

The chain couples TRBV18 to TRBJ2-7, with TRBD1 matching over 7 bases. The germline V gene has CDR1 KGHSH and CDR2 LQKENI. The CDR3 loop spans 13 amino acids. J lost 5 bases, V lost 3 bases, and 4 bases had no gene match. The CDR3 region has the DNA TGTGCCAGCTCACCCGGGACAGCCGACGAGCAGTACTTC. It specifies CASSPGTADEQYF. The full variable domain, rest sourced from reference TRBV18 and TRBJ2-7, is NAGVMQNPRHLVRRRGQEARLRCSPMKGHSHVYWYRQLPEEGLKFMVYLQKENIIDESGMPKERFSAEFPKEGPSILRIQQVVRGDSAAYFCASSPGTADEQYFGPGTRLTVT.

The gene calls are TRBV11-2 and TRBJ2-3; TRBD2 agrees at 8 bases. This CDR3 has 16 amino acids. With V trimmed by 1 base and J by 1 base, 4 bases remained unmatched. The germline V gene encodes CDR1 SGHAT and CDR2 FQNNGV. CDR3 sequence: CASSLGSGGRTDTQYF. The CDR3, as DNA: TGTGCCAGCAGCTTAGGGAGCGGGGGACGCACAGATACGCAGTATTTT. The entire variable domain, with the rest obtained from reference TRBV11-2 and TRBJ2-3, is as follows: EAGVAQSPRYKIIEKRQSVAFWCNPISGHATLYWYQQILGQGPKLLIQFQNNGVVDDSQLPKDRFSAERLKGVDSTLKIQPAKLEDSAVYLCASSLGSGGRTDTQYFGPGTRLTVL.

The chain joins TRBV12-3 or TRBV12-4 to TRBJ1-5; perhaps TRBD1 as D (5 bases). V was shortened by 5 bases and J by 2 bases, with 16 bases between the two germline ends. The CDR3 consists of 16 residues. The CDR3 DNA sequence: TGTGCCAGCAGTCCCACCGGGGGATCTGGCAATCAGCCCCAGCATTTT. Translated: CASSPTGGSGNQPQHF.

The sample holds a few counts of this clonotype. J is TRBJ1-5 and V is TRBV6-1; D remains unclear. The CDR3 has 16 amino acids. CDR1 is MNHNS, CDR2 SASEGT, per germline. V lost 3 bases, J lost 2 bases, and 14 bases lay in between. The CDR3: CASSDTPGLGNQPQHF. Written as DNA, the CDR3 is TGTGCCAGCAGTGATACCCCAGGTTTAGGCAATCAGCCCCAGCATTTT.

This chain uses TRBV12-3 or TRBV12-4 with TRBJ2-7; TRBD1 matches at 10 bases. V trimming: 6 bases; J trimming: 7 bases; junction bases outside the gene matches: 6. The CDR3 extends over 13 amino acids. The CDR3 DNA is TGTGCCAGCAGGCCGGACAGGGGGGGTGAGCAGTACTTC. Its protein product is CASRPDRGGEQYF.

This clonotype came up many times. This chain uses TRBV2 with TRBJ1-1; D is possibly TRBD1 (5 bases). The length of the CDR3 is 14 residues. V shed 9 bases and J shed 0 bases, with 14 bases lying between them. Germline CDR1 and CDR2: SNHLY and FYNNEI. CDR3: CARSGTSMNTEAFF. In DNA form, the CDR3 reads TGTGCCAGATCAGGGACTAGCATGAACACTGAAGCTTTCTTT.

V is TRBV21-1 and J is TRBJ2-3; the D segment call TRBD2 is taken from the table without a DNA check. TRBV21-1 is marked as a pseudogene. The CDR3 is made up of 19 amino acids. The CDR3 DNA sequence: TGTGCCAGCAGCAAAAGGCGGGGGGAAGGAGCGGGAGACGGAGATACGCAGTATTTT. It encodes CASSKRRGEGAGDGDTQYF.

As concerns this clonotype: Sequence at one end of the junction differs from germline and may be a read error. V usage is TRBV5-1 and J usage is TRBJ2-3; the match to TRBD2 covers 8 bases. Per germline, CDR1 SGHRS and CDR2 YFSETQ. This CDR3 spans 16 amino acids. CDR3 protein: CASSLDGGRSTDMQYF. The CDR3 DNA reads as TGCGCCAGCAGCTTGGATGGCGGGAGGAGCACAGATATGCAGTATTTT.

This clonotype was observed at least ten times. This rearrangement joins TRBV4-1 to TRBJ1-1; D call uncertain. This CDR3 comprises 15 residues. The germline V and J ends were trimmed by 3 bases and 0 bases, with 11 bases remaining between them. The germline gives CDR1 MGHRA, CDR2 YSYEKL. CDR3 residues: CASSHPGLMNTEAFF. In DNA, the CDR3 is TGCGCCAGCAGCCATCCCGGACTGATGAACACTGAAGCTTTCTTT.

The V gene is TRBV18, the J gene TRBJ2-7, with D perhaps matching TRBD2 (6 bases). Germline V lookup: CDR1 KGHSH, CDR2 LQKENI. Trimming cost V 3 bases and J 6 bases, with 12 bases left between them. This CDR3 region has 13 residues. The CDR3 DNA sequence: TGTGCCAGCTCACCCGACTTCGGGGGCGAGCAGTACTTC. Its protein product is CASSPDFGGEQYF.

The sample holds a few counts of this clonotype. The chain uses TRBV18 and TRBJ2-5; TRBD1 agrees at 10 bases. The CDR3 consists of 16 residues. Unmatched junction bases numbered 8, after V lost 5 bases and J lost 2 bases. Germline CDR1 is KGHSH and CDR2 is LQKENI. DNA for the CDR3: TGTGCCAGCTCATACCGGACAGGGGGATTTCAAGAGACCCAGTACTTC. This codes for CASSYRTGGFQETQYF.

The rearrangement uses TRBV20-1 and TRBJ1-2, with a possible D match to TRBD1 (5 bases). The ends were cut back, 0 bases at V and 3 bases at J, with 14 bases in the middle. Looked up from germline, CDR1 is DFQATT and CDR2 is SNEGSKA (reference sequence). This CDR3 has 15 amino acids. The CDR3 nucleotides are TGCAGTGCTAGAGACCAGGGAGGAAAGGACTATGGCTACACCTTC. Its translation is CSARDQGGKDYGYTF.

This clonotype was counted only a few times. One end of the junction fails to match germline, which may point to a read error. V is TRBV7-7 and J is TRBJ2-5; 13 nucleotides agree with TRBD2. CDR1 is SSHAT, CDR2 FNYEAQ, per germline (reference sequence). The CDR3 consists of 16 residues. CDR3 in amino acids: CASSFQRTSGSETQYF. The CDR3 region has the DNA TGTGCTAGCAGCTTCCAGAGGACTAGCGGGAGTGAGACCCAGTACTTC.

This clonotype was seen a few times. The chain is built from TRBV29-1 and TRBJ1-2; 12 nucleotides line up with TRBD1. Unmatched junction bases numbered 12, after V lost 6 bases and J lost 7 bases. There are 15 residues in the CDR3. Germline values: CDR1 SQVTM, CDR2 ANQGSEA. CDR3 residues: CSVLGTGGAESGYTF. The CDR3, as DNA: TGCAGCGTCTTAGGGACAGGGGGCGCAGAGAGTGGCTACACCTTC.

The table lists this clonotype with a few counts. The genes are TRBV20-1 and TRBJ1-5; D uncertain. Germline loops: CDR1 DFQATT, CDR2 SNEGSKA (reference sequence). This CDR3 spans 12 amino acids. Trimming removed 1 base at V and 7 bases at J, with 8 bases between. This CDR3 reads CSARVGGQPQHF. Here the CDR3 DNA reads TGCAGTGCTAGAGTGGGAGGGCAGCCCCAGCATTTT.

This clonotype occurred a few times. The CDR3 reads CASQKGFLGEQYF. The DNA for the CDR3 is TGTGCCAGCCAAAAAGGCTTTCTCGGGGAGCAGTACTTC. The V and J genes are TRBV6-1 and TRBJ2-7; unclear D gene. Deletions cut 8 bases from V and 7 bases from J, with 18 bases between. This CDR3 spans 13 amino acids. The V gene's germline CDR1 is MNHNS and CDR2 SASEGT.

This clonotype was seen a handful of times. The chain has TRBV24-1 and TRBJ2-2; a possible D gene is TRBD1 (6 bases). CDR3 length equals 13 residues. The V end was cut by 5 bases, the J end by 7 bases, with 10 bases between. Per germline, CDR1 KGHDR and CDR2 SFDVKD. The CDR3 sequence: CATSVQGFGELFF. The CDR3 bases are TGTGCCACCAGTGTTCAGGGGTTCGGGGAGCTGTTTTTT.